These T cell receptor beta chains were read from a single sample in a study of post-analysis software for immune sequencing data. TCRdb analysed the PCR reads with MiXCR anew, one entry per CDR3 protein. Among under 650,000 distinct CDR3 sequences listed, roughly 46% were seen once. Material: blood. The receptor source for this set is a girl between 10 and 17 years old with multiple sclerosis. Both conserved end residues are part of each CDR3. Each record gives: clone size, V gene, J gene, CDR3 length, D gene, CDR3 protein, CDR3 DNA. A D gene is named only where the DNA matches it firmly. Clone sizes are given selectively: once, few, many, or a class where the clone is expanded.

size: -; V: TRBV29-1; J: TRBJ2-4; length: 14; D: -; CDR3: CSVAWMESKNIQYF; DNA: TGCAGTGTCGCTTGGATGGAATCCAAAAACATTCAGTACTTC
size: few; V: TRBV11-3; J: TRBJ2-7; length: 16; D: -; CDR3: CASSLELGDRTYEQYF; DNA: TGTGCCAGCAGCTTAGAGCTGGGCGACAGAACTTACGAGCAGTACTTC
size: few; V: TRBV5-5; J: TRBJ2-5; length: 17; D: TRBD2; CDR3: CASSQGVAGGIGETQYF; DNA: TGTGCCAGCAGCCAGGGGGTAGCGGGAGGAATCGGAGAGACCCAGTACTTC
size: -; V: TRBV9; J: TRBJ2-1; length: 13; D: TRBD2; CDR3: CASSVTSGSEQFF; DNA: TGTGCCAGCAGCGTGACTAGCGGGTCGGAGCAGTTCTTC
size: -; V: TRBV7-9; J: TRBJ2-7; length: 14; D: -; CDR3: CASVPYIKMDEQYF; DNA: TGTGCCAGCGTCCCCTATATAAAAATGGACGAGCAGTACTTC
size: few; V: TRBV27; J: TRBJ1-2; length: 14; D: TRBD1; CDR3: CASSPIRQGGGYTF; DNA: TGTGCCAGCAGTCCCATCCGACAGGGGGGCGGCTACACCTTC
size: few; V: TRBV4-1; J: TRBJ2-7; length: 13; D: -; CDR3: CASSQAAGYEQYF; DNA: TGCGCCAGCAGCCAGGCCGCAGGCTACGAGCAGTACTTC
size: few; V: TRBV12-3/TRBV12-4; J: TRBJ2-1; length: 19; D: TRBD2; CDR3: CASSFDPHFSGRVYNEQFF; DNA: TGTGCCAGCAGTTTTGATCCCCACTTTAGCGGGAGAGTCTACAATGAGCAGTTCTTC
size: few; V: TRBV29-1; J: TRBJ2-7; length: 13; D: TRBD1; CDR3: CSVAGTGPYEQYF; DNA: TGCAGCGTTGCCGGGACAGGGCCCTACGAGCAGTACTTC
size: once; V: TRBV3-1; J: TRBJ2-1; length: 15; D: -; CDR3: CASSPTGPARNEQFF; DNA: TGTGCCAGCAGCCCTACGGGACCGGCAAGGAATGAGCAGTTCTTC
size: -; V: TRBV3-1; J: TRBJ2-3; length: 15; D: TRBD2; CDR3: CASSPAGGLADTQYF; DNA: TGTGCCAGCAGCCCGGCGGGGGGGCTGGCCGATACGCAGTATTTT
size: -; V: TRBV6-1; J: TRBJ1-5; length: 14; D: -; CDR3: CASSENAGNQPQQF; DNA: TGTGCCAGCAGTGAGAACGCCGGTAATCAGCCCCAGCAATTT
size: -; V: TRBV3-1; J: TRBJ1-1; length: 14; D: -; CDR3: CASSHGEGWTEAFF; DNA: TGTGCCAGCAGCCACGGGGAGGGTTGGACTGAAGCTTTCTTT
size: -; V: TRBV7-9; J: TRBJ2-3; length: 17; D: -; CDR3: CASSLRKDPRRTDTQYF; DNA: TGTGCCAGCAGCCTACGGAAGGATCCGCGTAGGACAGATACGCAGTATTTT
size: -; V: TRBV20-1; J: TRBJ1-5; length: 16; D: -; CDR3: CSARDARLDSNQPQHF; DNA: TGCAGTGCTAGAGACGCCCGACTGGATAGCAATCAGCCCCAGCATTTT
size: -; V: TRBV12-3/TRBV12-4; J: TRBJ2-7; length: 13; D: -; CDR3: CASSSNSFYEQYF; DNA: TGTGCCAGCAGTTCAAACAGCTTCTACGAGCAGTACTTC
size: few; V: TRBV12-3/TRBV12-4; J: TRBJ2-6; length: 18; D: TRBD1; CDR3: CASTLRGRGLSGANVLTF; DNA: TGTGCCAGCACCCTAAGGGGCAGGGGGCTCTCTGGGGCCAACGTCCTGACTTTC
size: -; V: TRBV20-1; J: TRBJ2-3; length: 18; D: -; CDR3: CSARDSSQGRMGTDTQYF; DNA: TGCAGTGCTAGAGATTCGTCACAGGGGAGGATGGGCACAGATACGCAGTATTTT
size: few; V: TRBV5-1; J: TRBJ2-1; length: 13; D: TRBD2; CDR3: CASSLEREDEQFF; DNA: TGCGCCAGCAGCTTGGAGCGGGAAGATGAGCAGTTCTTC
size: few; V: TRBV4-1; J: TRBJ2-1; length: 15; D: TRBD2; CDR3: CASSWGAGSYNEQFF; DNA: TGCGCCAGCAGCTGGGGAGCGGGATCCTACAATGAGCAGTTCTTC